The 8 T cell receptor beta chains below were found in one sample sequenced in a study of blood T cells in healthy people across ages. It was with a sample-barcoded 5' primer and a J-beta primer mix that a second PCR of roughly 7 to 12 cycles was run. In TCRdb, the 5' RACE reads were re-called with MiXCR into one record per CDR3 protein. This table holds about 640,000 distinct CDR3 sequences, 58% found once. The material sequenced was blood. Receptors originate from a man between 60 and 75 years old in good health.

The J gene is TRBJ2-1, the V gene TRBV18; TRBD1 is a possible D gene (5 bases). Trimming removed 0 bases from V and 2 bases from J, with 8 bases in between. Germline V CDR1 and CDR2: KGHSH, LQKENI. CDR3 length: 15 residues. This chain's CDR3 is CASSPPSTAYNEQFF. As DNA, the CDR3 is TGTGCCAGCTCACCACCGTCGACAGCCTACAATGAGCAGTTCTTC.

The chain links TRBV7-2 to TRBJ1-1; no firm D call. V was shortened by 1 base and J by 0 bases, with 6 bases between the two germline ends. The CDR3 is made up of 14 amino acids. The germline gives CDR1 SGHTA, CDR2 FQGNSA. The CDR3 reads CASSLDGLNTEAFF. The CDR3 bases are TGTGCCAGCAGCTTAGATGGGCTGAACACTGAAGCTTTCTTT.

This clonotype has a handful of counts. At one of its ends the junction is not consistent with the germline gene, which may arise from a read error. The chain couples TRBV7-2 to TRBJ2-1; TRBD1 might be the D (5 bases). Germline loops: CDR1 SGHTA, CDR2 FQGNSA. This CDR3 has 13 amino acids. The CDR3 DNA reads TGTGCCAGCAGCTTAGCTTTAAGGGGTGAGAAGTTCTTC. Amino acids: CASSLALRGEKFF.

V is TRBV12-3 or TRBV12-4 and J is TRBJ1-1, with a weak D call TRBD1 (5 bases). This CDR3 comprises 12 residues. Trimming cost V 6 bases and J 7 bases, with 12 bases left between them. The CDR3: CASSQGSCEAFF. The CDR3 coding sequence is TGTGCCAGCAGCCAGGGCAGCTGTGAAGCTTTCTTT.

In its sample, this clonotype was seen once. The chain couples TRBV5-1 to TRBJ2-5, with 8 bases identical to TRBD2. This CDR3 is 14 amino acids long. With 0 bases clipped from V and 8 bases from J, the junction kept 6 bases outside the gene matches. The germline V gene has CDR1 SGHRS and CDR2 YFSETQ. The CDR3 spells CASSLDGGAPTQYF. The CDR3 coding sequence is TGCGCCAGCAGCTTGGACGGGGGGGCCCCTACCCAGTACTTC.

This clonotype came up a few times. The chain employs TRBV4-1 and TRBJ2-5; possibly TRBD2 for D (9 bases). The V and J ends lost 2 bases and 4 bases respectively, with 41 bases between them. This CDR3 has 24 amino acids. Germline V CDR1 and CDR2: MGHRA, YSYEKL. This chain's CDR3 is CASSQKIIGTGPELSGGTPETQYF. The CDR3 DNA is TGCGCCAGCAGCCAAAAGATCATTGGGACAGGTCCCGAACTAAGCGGGGGGACCCCAGAGACCCAGTACTTC.

The rearrangement links TRBV7-2 to TRBJ2-4, with 10 nucleotides matching TRBD1. The CDR3 runs to 14 residues. Germline loops: CDR1 SGHTA, CDR2 FQGNSA. The junction had 1 base not matched to a gene; V was cut back by 4 bases and J by 4 bases. The CDR3 spells CASSSDRGKNIQYF. In DNA, the CDR3 is TGTGCCAGCAGCTCGGACAGGGGGAAAAACATTCAGTACTTC. The entire variable domain, with the rest obtained from reference TRBV7-2 and TRBJ2-4, is as follows: GAGVSQSPSNKVTEKGKDVELRCDPISGHTALYWYRQSLGQGLEFLIYFQGNSAPDKSGLPSDRFSAERTGGSVSTLTIQRTQQEDSAVYLCASSSDRGKNIQYFGAGTRLSVL.

On this clonotype: Germline and junction disagree at one end, which may indicate a read error. This sequence joins TRBV9 and TRBJ1-1, with 9 bases lining up with TRBD1. The CDR3 has 13 amino acids. CDR1 is SGDLS and CDR2 is YYNGEE in the germline V gene. This chain's CDR3 is CASSATGGTETFF. In nucleotides, the CDR3 is TGTGCCAGCAGTGCAACAGGGGGCACTGAAACTTTCTTT.